These 28 T cell receptor beta chains came from one sample sequenced in a study of blood T cell repertoires in COVID-19. Clones were sequenced by immunoSEQ multiplex PCR, and TCRdb holds only the in-frame ones, with some missing. The sample lists roughly 210,000 clones; around 84% were seen once. Sequenced: peripheral blood. The receptors originated from a woman of 80 years or more with COVID-19, enrolled during active disease.

This chain uses TRBV7-2 with TRBJ1-3; D gene ambiguous. Germline V gene lookup returns CDR1 SGHTA and CDR2 FQGNSA. The CDR3 is 13 residues long. The germline V and J ends were trimmed by 3 bases and 1 base, with 4 bases remaining between them. CDR3 nucleotide sequence: TGTGCCAGCAGCTTGGCTTCTGGAAACACCATATATTTT. Translation: CASSLASGNTIYF.

The chain is built from TRBV7-9 and TRBJ1-3, with D perhaps TRBD1 (6 bases). CDR1 and CDR2 (germline): SEHNR, FQNEAQ (reference sequence). The CDR3 totals 16 residues. With 5 bases removed from V and 3 bases from J, the gap between germline ends came to 17 bases. The CDR3 loop is CASSRQDSLYGNTIYF. The CDR3 region has the DNA TGTGCCAGCAGCAGACAGGACAGCTTATATGGAAACACCATATATTTT.

The rearrangement joins TRBV6-5 to TRBJ2-7, with D possibly TRBD2 on 7 matching bases. This CDR3 is built from 15 residues. Germline CDR1 reads MNHEY; CDR2 reads SVGAGI. V lost 5 bases and J lost 7, with 21 bases in between. CDR3 bases: TGTGCCAGCAGTCAAATGCTCGGGGGGCCGCCGGAGCAGTACTTC. This codes for CASSQMLGGPPEQYF.

The rearrangement uses TRBV14 and TRBJ2-6; D is ambiguous. CDR1 is SGHDN, CDR2 FVKESK, per germline. The CDR3 spans 14 residues. V shed 1 base and J shed 2 bases, with 3 bases lying between them. This CDR3 reads CASSQVAGANVLTF. CDR3 sequence (DNA): TGTGCCAGCAGCCAAGTCGCTGGGGCCAACGTCCTGACTTTC. Together with reference TRBV14 and TRBJ2-6, the CDR3 gives the full variable domain: EAGVTQFPSHSVIEKGQTVTLRCDPISGHDNLYWYRRVMGKEIKFLLHFVKESKQDESGMPNNRFLAERTGGTYSTLKVQPAELEDSGVYFCASSQVAGANVLTFGAGSRLTVL.

V and J are TRBV5-4 and TRBJ2-2; 14 positions match TRBD2. V shed 0 bases and J 4 bases; nucleotides not matched to a gene: 11. The CDR3 extends over 20 amino acids. CDR1 and CDR2 from the germline V gene are SGHNT and YYREEE (reference sequence). The DNA of the CDR3 is TGTGCCAGCAGCTTGGAAGCCGGGACTAGCGGGGGAGTTGGCACCGGGGAGCTGTTTTTT. It yields the protein CASSLEAGTSGGVGTGELFF.

The V and J genes are TRBV6-2 or TRBV6-3 and TRBJ1-2; 8 nucleotides line up with TRBD1. With V trimmed by 2 bases and J by 8 bases, 4 bases remained unmatched. Germline V CDR1 and CDR2: MNHEY, SVGEGT. The CDR3 consists of 13 residues. The CDR3 DNA reads TGTGCCAGCAGTTACCTACAGGGGGAAGGCTACACCTTC. This encodes CASSYLQGEGYTF.

CDR3 nucleotides: TGTGCCAGCAGTCATGGACAGACGGAAGGCTACACCTTC. Amino acid sequence: CASSHGQTEGYTF. The chain carries TRBV12-3 or TRBV12-4 and TRBJ1-2, with D possibly TRBD1 on 6 matching bases. This CDR3 is built from 13 residues. The ends were cut back, 5 bases at V and 8 bases at J, with 15 bases in the middle.

The rearrangement joins TRBV4-2 to TRBJ1-3; tentatively, D is TRBD1 (5 bases). The V end lost 0 bases, the J end lost 0 bases, and 9 bases lay between the germline ends. Germline CDR1 and CDR2: LGHNA and YNFKEQ. The length of the CDR3 is 16 residues. In nucleotides, the CDR3 is TGTGCCAGCAGCCAAGAGCCAACAGGCTCTGGAAACACCATATATTTT. Translating gives CASSQEPTGSGNTIYF.

This chain uses TRBV20-1 with TRBJ2-7; no clear D gene. V shed 5 bases and J shed 7 bases, with 12 bases lying between them. Germline CDR1 is DFQATT and CDR2 is SNEGSKA (reference sequence). CDR3 length equals 11 residues. The CDR3 spells CSARLADEQYF. The CDR3 nucleotides read TGCAGTGCTCGACTGGCGGATGAGCAGTACTTC.

J is TRBJ1-6 and V is TRBV9; 8 positions agree with TRBD1. The germline V gene has CDR1 SGDLS and CDR2 YYNGEE. V trimming: 4 bases; J trimming: 6 bases; junction bases outside the gene matches: 3. The CDR3 is made up of 14 amino acids. Here the CDR3 DNA reads TGTGCCAGCAGCTTCGGGACAGGTAATTCACCCCTCCACTTT. Translated, it gives CASSFGTGNSPLHF.

The chain carries TRBV6-5 and TRBJ1-1; D might be TRBD1 (6 bases). The CDR3 totals 14 residues. CDR1 and CDR2 from the germline V gene are MNHEY and SVGAGI. Trimming removed 2 bases at V and 4 bases at J, with 11 bases between. The CDR3 spells CASSYTGRTTEAFF. The CDR3 coding sequence is TGTGCCAGCAGTTACACAGGGCGGACCACTGAAGCTTTCTTT.

The rearrangement joins TRBV12-3 or TRBV12-4 to TRBJ1-5; no definite D call. The CDR3 has 13 residues. V lost 5 bases and J lost 4, with 9 bases in between. CDR3 nucleotide sequence: TGTGCCAGCAGTCCACAGAGAAATCAGCCCCAGCATTTT. It encodes CASSPQRNQPQHF.

This chain connects TRBV5-6 to TRBJ2-7; TRBD1 matches 9 bases. Germline V lookup: CDR1 SGHDT, CDR2 YYEEEE. The CDR3 sequence is 15 residues long. Losses at the gene ends were 1 base for V and 4 bases for J; bases not matched to a gene: 6. The CDR3 DNA follows: TGTGCCAGCAGCTTGTCTTGGGGACAGGGTTACGAGCAGTACTTC. Its translation: CASSLSWGQGYEQYF.

In its sample, this clone was seen once. The V and J genes are TRBV5-1 and TRBJ1-6; D remains ambiguous. CDR1 is SGHRS, CDR2 YFSETQ, per germline. V lost 4 bases to trimming and J lost 0 bases, with 14 bases between them. This CDR3 contains 17 residues. The CDR3 loop reads CASSLDSPSSYNSPLHF. CDR3 DNA sequence: TGCGCCAGCAGCCTGGACTCTCCGAGCTCCTATAATTCACCCCTCCACTTT. Filled out from reference TRBV5-1 and TRBJ1-6, the complete variable domain reads KAGVTQTPRYLIKTRGQQVTLSCSPISGHRSVSWYQQTPGQGLQFLFEYFSETQRNKGNFPGRFSGRQFSNSRSEMNVSTLELGDSALYLCASSLDSPSSYNSPLHFGNGTRLTVT.

The chain recombines TRBV30 with TRBJ1-1; maybe TRBD1 (5 bases). The length of the CDR3 is 13 residues. Germline CDR1 reads GTSNPN; CDR2 reads SVGIG (reference sequence). The V gene lost 5 bases and the J gene lost 4 bases, with 14 bases spanning the gap. CDR3 in amino acids: CAWGTQGFTEAFF. The DNA of the CDR3 is TGTGCCTGGGGGACCCAGGGATTCACTGAAGCTTTCTTT.

This chain uses TRBV27 with TRBJ2-3; D unclear. Germline V lookup: CDR1 MNHEY, CDR2 SMNVEV (reference sequence). The V end lost 5 bases, the J end lost 4 bases, and 7 bases lay between the germline ends. The CDR3 runs 12 residues. This CDR3 is CASSRAADTQYF. CDR3 DNA sequence: TGTGCCAGCAGTCGAGCTGCAGATACGCAGTATTTT.

The chain is built from TRBV18 and TRBJ1-5, with 7 bases matching TRBD1. V shed 8 bases and J 5 bases; nucleotides not matched to a gene: 12. The germline CDR1 and CDR2 sequences are KGHSH and LQKENI. There are 15 residues in the CDR3. The CDR3 nucleotides read TGTGCCAGCACAAAGACAGGTCAGGGGGATCAGCCCCAGCATTTT. This translates into CASTKTGQGDQPQHF.

About this clone: This sample includes further DNA sequences coding for the same CDR3. The chain combines TRBV28 with TRBJ2-7; a possible D gene is TRBD2 (6 bases). V was pared by 8 bases and J by 3 bases, with 8 bases between. The germline V gene encodes CDR1 MDHEN and CDR2 SYDVKM. This CDR3 spans 11 amino acids. In DNA, the CDR3 is TGTGCCAGCTCCGGGGGCTACGAGCAGTACGTC. It is translated as CASSGGYEQYV.

The gene calls are TRBV18 and TRBJ1-1; D is unresolved. Per the germline V gene, CDR1 is KGHSH and CDR2 is LQKENI. This CDR3 region has 15 residues. V dropped 3 bases and J dropped 4 bases, with 15 bases sitting between them. The CDR3 nucleotides are TGTGCCAGCTCACCGCGCACCCACCTGAGCACTGAAGCTTTCTTT. This sequence encodes CASSPRTHLSTEAFF.

On this clone itself: The sample contains more than one DNA sequence encoding this CDR3. The CDR3 region is CASSQGQNTEAFF. The DNA of the CDR3 is TGTGCCAGCAGCCAGGGACAGAACACTGAAGCTTTCTTT. The chain employs TRBV14 and TRBJ1-1; D may be TRBD1 (6 bases). The CDR3 is made up of 13 amino acids. The V gene lost 3 bases and the J gene lost 1 base, with 6 bases spanning the gap. Germline loops: CDR1 SGHDN, CDR2 FVKESK.

This chain uses TRBV2 with TRBJ2-2, with 9 bases lining up with TRBD1. The CDR3 has 15 amino acids. CDR1 and CDR2 from the germline V gene are SNHLY and FYNNEI. With 5 bases clipped from V and 6 bases from J, the junction kept 7 bases outside the gene matches. CDR3 sequence (DNA): TGTGCCAGCAGTCTAGACAGGGGGACTTCCGGGGAGCTGTTTTTT. Its protein is CASSLDRGTSGELFF. Looking up the rest from reference TRBV2 and TRBJ2-2 gives the full variable domain: EPEVTQTPSHQVTQMGQEVILRCVPISNHLYFYWYRQILGQKVEFLVSFYNNEISEKSEIFDDQFSVERPDGSNFTLKIRSTKLEDSAMYFCASSLDRGTSGELFFGEGSRLTVL.

This clone was observed a handful of times. The chain uses TRBV2 and TRBJ1-1; no definite D call. Germline-derived CDR1 and CDR2 are SNHLY and FYNNEI. The CDR3 sequence is 12 residues long. The germline V and J ends were trimmed by 4 bases and 5 bases, with 8 bases remaining between them. The CDR3 here is CASSVVRTEAFF. The CDR3 nucleotides read TGTGCCAGCAGTGTAGTTCGGACTGAAGCTTTCTTT.

This chain links TRBV28 with TRBJ2-2, with 12 bases lining up with TRBD2. The CDR3 has 17 residues. Germline V gene lookup returns CDR1 MDHEN and CDR2 SYDVKM. The V gene end was trimmed by 7 bases and the J gene end by 7 bases; junction bases not matched to a gene: 13. CDR3 region: CASTLRLAGGLSGELFF. CDR3 nucleotide sequence: TGTGCCAGCACCTTACGGCTAGCGGGGGGGCTGAGCGGGGAGCTGTTTTTT.

This clone has only a few counts. The rearrangement uses TRBV5-1 and TRBJ1-2; tentative D call: TRBD1 (6 bases). CDR1 and CDR2 from the germline V gene are SGHRS and YFSETQ. The V and J ends lost 2 bases and 4 bases respectively, with 6 bases between them. The CDR3 loop spans 12 amino acids. The DNA of the CDR3 is TGCGCCAGCAGCTTACAGGGCTATGGCTACACCTTC. This translates into CASSLQGYGYTF.

This clone turned up a few times. This CDR3 is also generated by other DNA sequences in the sample. This chain uses TRBV4-1 with TRBJ2-5, with 11 bases aligning to TRBD2. This CDR3 is built from 13 residues. V lost 5 bases to trimming and J lost 5 bases; unmatched junction nucleotides: 1. CDR1 is MGHRA and CDR2 is YSYEKL in the germline V gene. CDR3 nucleotides: TGCGCCAGCAGCAGACTAGCGGGGGAGACCCAGTACTTC. Residues: CASSRLAGETQYF.

This clone was counted a few times. This chain links TRBV21-1 with TRBJ1-1. TRBV21-1 is described as a pseudogene. The CDR3 runs 11 residues. The CDR3 DNA is TGTGCCAGAGCCCGAGGAGCTGAAGCTTTCTTT. Amino acids: CARARGAEAFF.

This clone was seen only once. This sequence joins TRBV7-2 and TRBJ1-6; D is ambiguous. Germline loops: CDR1 SGHTA, CDR2 FQGNSA. This CDR3 has 16 amino acids. The V end lost 1 base, the J end lost 5 bases, and 12 bases lay between the germline ends. The CDR3 loop is CASSLGGSGNNSPLHF. CDR3 sequence (DNA): TGTGCCAGCAGCTTAGGAGGGTCGGGAAATAATTCACCCCTCCACTTT.

The chain is built from TRBV24-1 and TRBJ2-1; a weak D match, TRBD1 (5 bases). Germline V gene sequence: CDR1 KGHDR, CDR2 SFDVKD. The CDR3 contains 16 residues. V lost 4 bases and J lost 9, with 21 bases in between. The CDR3 DNA is TGTGCCACCAGTGACAAAGGGGCAGGCTTACGTGCTGAGCAGTTCTTC. Its protein is CATSDKGAGLRAEQFF.